This note documents a single T cell receptor beta chain sequence. As yet, its antigen is unknown. Treatment specified: about 20 received Ad26.COV2.S at low or high dose, single or two shots; five or six received placebo; per-sample allocation not given. Repertoires come from day 63 after the first vaccine or placebo injection. The repertoire was sequenced with immunoSEQ multiplex PCR; TCRdb's copy has only in-frame clones and lacks some. The table records a few hundred thousand clones, roughly 89% of them present only once. This entry is derived from a study of Ad26.COV2.S vaccination and SARS-CoV-2 variants. Study-wide background: Intramuscular Ad26.COV2.S doses were given once or twice, 56 days apart. General study points: Spike-specific TCR breadth in vaccine recipients exceeded that seen in placebo recipients. The study found similar non-spike TCR breadth in vaccine and placebo recipients.

The V and J ends lost 0 bases and 1 base, in that order; junction bases with no gene match: 4. CDR3 length: 15 amino acids. CDR1 SQVTM and CDR2 ANQGSEA come from the germline V gene. The chain has TRBV29-1 and TRBJ2-3; 7 bases are a match to TRBD2. This clonotype originated in a person aged 18-60 years who received the Ad26.COV2.S COVID-19 vaccine or a placebo. Sequences were derived from peripheral blood, sampled in a trial of Ad26.COV2.S vaccine versus placebo. The CDR3 sequence is CSVEDWAGGTDTQYF. The CDR3 nucleotides read TGCAGCGTTGAAGATTGGGCGGGAGGCACAGATACGCAGTATTTT.